Listed below are T cell receptor beta chains from one sample, sequenced in a study of OX40 agonist ivuxolimab in advanced cancers. Assay: immunoSEQ multiplex PCR; the TCRdb copy retains only in-frame clones and omits some. The data contain 80,000 or so clones, about 85% of them seen just once; the ten biggest clones take up 1.5% to 2%. Sequenced material: CD4+ or CD8+ T cells sorted from blood, taken in a trial of the OX40 agonist ivuxolimab. Receptors were obtained from an adult with an advanced solid tumor such as melanoma, head and neck, liver or kidney cancer. CDR3s include the opening cysteine and the closing phenylalanine or tryptophan. The order of the fields is V gene, J gene, clone size, D gene, CDR3 protein, CDR3 DNA. The D gene is left open where the match is weak. Not every row has a clone size; where given, it reads once, few, many or a size class.

v_call: TRBV10-3; j_call: TRBJ1-1; clone_size: few; d_call: TRBD1; cdr3_aa: CAISGQGDTEAFF; cdr3_nt: TGTGCCATCAGCGGACAGGGAGACACTGAAGCTTTCTTT
v_call: TRBV27; j_call: TRBJ2-5; clone_size: once; d_call: .; cdr3_aa: CASSRTAGTAQETQYF; cdr3_nt: TGTGCCAGCAGTCGAACCGCCGGGACTGCACAAGAGACCCAGTACTTC
v_call: TRBV5-6; j_call: TRBJ1-1; clone_size: .; d_call: .; cdr3_aa: CASSPDIYTEAFF; cdr3_nt: TGTGCCAGCAGCCCCGACATCTACACTGAAGCTTTCTTT
v_call: TRBV5-1; j_call: TRBJ1-2; clone_size: few; d_call: .; cdr3_aa: CASSLALGTSQGYTF; cdr3_nt: TGCGCCAGCAGCTTGGCGCTAGGGACATCTCAAGGCTACACCTTC
v_call: TRBV7-2; j_call: TRBJ1-2; clone_size: .; d_call: TRBD1; cdr3_aa: CASSLDGRGRSYTF; cdr3_nt: TGTGCCAGCAGCCTAGATGGCAGGGGGCGAAGCTACACCTTC
v_call: TRBV10-1; j_call: TRBJ2-7; clone_size: few; d_call: .; cdr3_aa: CASSDGTYSYEQYF; cdr3_nt: TGCGCCAGCAGTGACGGGACTTACTCCTACGAGCAGTACTTC
v_call: TRBV27; j_call: TRBJ1-1; clone_size: .; d_call: TRBD1; cdr3_aa: CASSFVGQGLGAFF; cdr3_nt: TGTGCCAGCAGCTTTGTTGGACAGGGCTTAGGAGCTTTCTTT
v_call: TRBV5-4; j_call: TRBJ2-7; clone_size: .; d_call: TRBD1; cdr3_aa: CASSLVRQGSYEQYF; cdr3_nt: TGTGCCAGCAGCTTAGTAAGACAGGGGAGCTACGAGCAGTACTTC
v_call: TRBV5-8; j_call: TRBJ2-3; clone_size: once; d_call: .; cdr3_aa: CASSLQRLTSTDTQYF; cdr3_nt: TGTGCCAGCAGCTTACAGCGTCTTACTAGCACAGATACGCAGTATTTT
v_call: TRBV30; j_call: TRBJ2-6; clone_size: .; d_call: .; cdr3_aa: CAWRRQGLFSGANVLTF; cdr3_nt: TGTGCCTGGAGGCGCCAGGGACTTTTCTCTGGGGCCAACGTCCTGACTTTC
v_call: TRBV7-2; j_call: TRBJ2-3; clone_size: .; d_call: .; cdr3_aa: CASSFITGLTDTQYF; cdr3_nt: TGTGCCAGCAGCTTCATCACAGGGTTAACAGATACGCAGTATTTT
v_call: TRBV7-7; j_call: TRBJ2-5; clone_size: .; d_call: .; cdr3_aa: CASSQGRGETQYF; cdr3_nt: TGTGCCAGCAGCCAGGGGCGCGGGGAGACCCAGTACTTC
v_call: TRBV30; j_call: TRBJ2-7; clone_size: .; d_call: TRBD2; cdr3_aa: CAWSVAASGTSYEQYF; cdr3_nt: TGTGCCTGGAGTGTAGCGGCTAGCGGGACTTCCTACGAGCAGTACTTC
v_call: TRBV19; j_call: TRBJ2-3; clone_size: .; d_call: .; cdr3_aa: CASRVGAAADTQYF; cdr3_nt: TGTGCCAGTAGGGTCGGCGCGGCCGCAGATACGCAGTATTTT
v_call: TRBV5-5; j_call: TRBJ2-5; clone_size: .; d_call: .; cdr3_aa: CASSLEGLQETQYF; cdr3_nt: TGTGCCAGCAGCTTGGAAGGGCTTCAAGAGACCCAGTACTTC
v_call: TRBV30; j_call: TRBJ2-5; clone_size: .; d_call: .; cdr3_aa: CAVAGQETQYF; cdr3_nt: TGTGCAGTCGCAGGACAAGAGACCCAGTACTTC
v_call: TRBV7-2; j_call: TRBJ2-5; clone_size: .; d_call: TRBD2; cdr3_aa: CASSFQGGEETQYF; cdr3_nt: TGTGCCAGCAGCTTCCAGGGAGGGGAGGAGACCCAGTACTTC
v_call: TRBV6-6; j_call: TRBJ1-2; clone_size: .; d_call: .; cdr3_aa: CASSYGQGPGYTF; cdr3_nt: TGTGCCAGCAGTTACGGGCAGGGACCGGGCTACACCTTC
v_call: TRBV30; j_call: TRBJ2-7; clone_size: .; d_call: .; cdr3_aa: CAWSVPGEQYF; cdr3_nt: TGTGCCTGGAGTGTCCCAGGGGAGCAGTACTTC
v_call: TRBV6-6; j_call: TRBJ2-3; clone_size: once; d_call: TRBD2; cdr3_aa: CASSGGTSGSTDTQYF; cdr3_nt: TGTGCCAGCAGCGGTGGGACTAGCGGGAGCACAGATACGCAGTATTTT
v_call: TRBV5-1; j_call: TRBJ1-4; clone_size: .; d_call: .; cdr3_aa: CASSLSARANEKLFF; cdr3_nt: TGCGCCAGCAGCTTGTCGGCCAGAGCTAATGAAAAACTGTTTTTT
v_call: TRBV25-1; j_call: TRBJ2-7; clone_size: .; d_call: TRBD1; cdr3_aa: CASSEFGTGGYEQYF; cdr3_nt: TGTGCCAGCAGTGAATTCGGGACAGGGGGCTACGAGCAGTACTTC
v_call: TRBV7-8; j_call: TRBJ1-5; clone_size: .; d_call: .; cdr3_aa: CASSLSINQPQHF; cdr3_nt: TGTGCCAGCAGCTTATCAATCAATCAGCCCCAGCATTTT
v_call: TRBV16; j_call: TRBJ1-5; clone_size: .; d_call: .; cdr3_aa: CASSLDSNQPQHF; cdr3_nt: TGTGCCAGCAGCCTGGACAGCAATCAGCCCCAGCATTTT
v_call: TRBV5-1; j_call: TRBJ2-1; clone_size: .; d_call: .; cdr3_aa: CASSLGRTHYYNEQFF; cdr3_nt: TGCGCCAGCAGCTTGGGTAGGACTCATTACTACAATGAGCAGTTCTTC
v_call: TRBV11-2; j_call: TRBJ2-1; clone_size: .; d_call: TRBD1; cdr3_aa: CASSLGKTGGFYNEQFF; cdr3_nt: TGTGCCAGCAGCTTAGGGAAGACAGGGGGCTTCTACAATGAGCAGTTCTTC
v_call: TRBV6-5; j_call: TRBJ2-7; clone_size: .; d_call: TRBD1; cdr3_aa: CASTLTGGGSYEQYF; cdr3_nt: TGTGCCAGCACTTTAACAGGGGGAGGCTCCTACGAGCAGTACTTC
v_call: TRBV7-9; j_call: TRBJ1-2; clone_size: .; d_call: .; cdr3_aa: CASSLTNYGYTF; cdr3_nt: TGTGCCAGCAGCTTGACTAACTATGGCTACACCTTC
v_call: TRBV19; j_call: TRBJ1-5; clone_size: .; d_call: TRBD1; cdr3_aa: CASSRGQGQGQPQHF; cdr3_nt: TGTGCCAGTAGTAGGGGACAGGGACAAGGTCAGCCCCAGCATTTT
v_call: TRBV30; j_call: TRBJ1-3; clone_size: .; d_call: .; cdr3_aa: CAWSVLGNTIYF; cdr3_nt: TGTGCCTGGAGTGTACTCGGAAACACCATATATTTT
v_call: TRBV6-1; j_call: TRBJ1-5; clone_size: few; d_call: .; cdr3_aa: CASSDPGAGVHQPQHF; cdr3_nt: TGTGCCAGCAGTGATCCGGGCGCAGGGGTTCATCAGCCCCAGCATTTT
v_call: TRBV6-1; j_call: TRBJ2-3; clone_size: once; d_call: TRBD2; cdr3_aa: CASNRGVGTDTQYF; cdr3_nt: TGTGCCAGCAATCGGGGGGTGGGCACAGATACGCAGTATTTT
v_call: TRBV5-1; j_call: TRBJ2-7; clone_size: .; d_call: TRBD1; cdr3_aa: CASSFSSGTVFQYEQYF; cdr3_nt: TGCGCCAGCAGCTTTTCCTCCGGGACAGTTTTCCAATACGAGCAGTACTTC
v_call: TRBV5-6; j_call: TRBJ2-5; clone_size: .; d_call: TRBD2; cdr3_aa: CASSLVLAGGGETQYF; cdr3_nt: TGTGCCAGCAGCTTGGTGTTAGCGGGAGGTGGAGAGACCCAGTACTTC
v_call: TRBV15; j_call: TRBJ2-7; clone_size: .; d_call: TRBD1; cdr3_aa: CATSRVPTGDYEQYF; cdr3_nt: TGTGCCACCAGCAGAGTTCCGACAGGGGATTACGAGCAGTACTTC
v_call: TRBV2; j_call: TRBJ2-5; clone_size: .; d_call: TRBD2; cdr3_aa: CASSIQTSGQETQYF; cdr3_nt: TGTGCCAGCAGTATTCAGACTAGCGGCCAAGAGACCCAGTACTTC
v_call: TRBV7-3; j_call: TRBJ1-1; clone_size: .; d_call: .; cdr3_aa: CASSFGGDTEAFF; cdr3_nt: TGTGCCAGCAGCTTCGGGGGGGACACTGAAGCTTTCTTT
v_call: TRBV7-3; j_call: TRBJ2-7; clone_size: .; d_call: .; cdr3_aa: CASSLMGREEDEQYF; cdr3_nt: TGTGCCAGCAGCTTAATGGGCAGGGAGGAGGATGAGCAGTACTTC
v_call: TRBV6-5; j_call: TRBJ1-5; clone_size: .; d_call: .; cdr3_aa: CASSSGSRDQPQHF; cdr3_nt: TGTGCCAGCAGTTCCGGGTCCCGGGATCAGCCCCAGCATTTT
v_call: TRBV28; j_call: TRBJ2-6; clone_size: .; d_call: .; cdr3_aa: CASSSGRILGDPGANVLTF; cdr3_nt: TGTGCCAGCAGTTCCGGACGGATCCTCGGGGATCCTGGGGCCAACGTCCTGACTTTC
v_call: TRBV5-1; j_call: TRBJ2-3; clone_size: .; d_call: .; cdr3_aa: CASSRGLATLGDTQYF; cdr3_nt: TGCGCCAGCAGCAGGGGGTTAGCTACCCTCGGAGATACGCAGTATTTT
v_call: TRBV9; j_call: TRBJ2-2; clone_size: .; d_call: .; cdr3_aa: CASSVTGNGELFF; cdr3_nt: TGTGCCAGCAGCGTAACAGGGAACGGGGAGCTGTTTTTT